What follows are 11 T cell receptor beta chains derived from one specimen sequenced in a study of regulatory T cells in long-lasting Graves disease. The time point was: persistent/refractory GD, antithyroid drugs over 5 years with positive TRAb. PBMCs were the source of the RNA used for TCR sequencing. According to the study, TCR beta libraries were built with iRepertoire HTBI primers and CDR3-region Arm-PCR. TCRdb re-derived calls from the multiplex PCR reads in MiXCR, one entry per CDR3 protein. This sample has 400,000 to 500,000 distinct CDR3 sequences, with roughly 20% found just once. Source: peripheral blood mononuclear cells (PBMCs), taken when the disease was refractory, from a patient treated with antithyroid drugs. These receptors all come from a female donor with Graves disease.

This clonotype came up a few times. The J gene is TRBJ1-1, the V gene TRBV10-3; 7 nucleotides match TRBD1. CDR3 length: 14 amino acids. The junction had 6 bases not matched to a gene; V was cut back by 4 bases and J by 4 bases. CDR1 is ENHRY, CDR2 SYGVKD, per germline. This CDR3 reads CAISVLEGATEAFF. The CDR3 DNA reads TGTGCCATCAGTGTTCTGGAGGGGGCCACTGAAGCTTTCTTT.

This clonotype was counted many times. Here the CDR3 reads CASKGRGRSYNSPLHF. The CDR3 nucleotides read TGTGCCAGCAAGGGACGAGGGAGGTCCTATAATTCACCCCTCCACTTT. The chain recombines TRBV28 with TRBJ1-6; weak D call: TRBD1 (5 bases). Germline V gene data show CDR1 as MDHEN and CDR2 as SYDVKM. The V gene lost 7 bases and the J gene lost 1 base, with 14 bases spanning the gap. The CDR3 consists of 16 residues.

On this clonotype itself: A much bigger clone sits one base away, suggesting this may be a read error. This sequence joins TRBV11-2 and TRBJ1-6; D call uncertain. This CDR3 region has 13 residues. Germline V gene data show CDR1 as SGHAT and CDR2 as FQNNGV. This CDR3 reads CASSSFGAFEALF. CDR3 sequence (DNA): TGTGCCAGCAGTTCTTTCGGTGCCTTTGAAGCTCTCTTT.

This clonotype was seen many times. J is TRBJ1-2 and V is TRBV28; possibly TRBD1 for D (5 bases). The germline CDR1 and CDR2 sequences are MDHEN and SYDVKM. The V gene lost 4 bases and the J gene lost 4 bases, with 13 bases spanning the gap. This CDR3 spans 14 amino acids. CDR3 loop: CASSYGGEGYGYTF. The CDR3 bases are TGTGCCAGCAGTTACGGGGGGGAAGGCTATGGCTACACCTTC.

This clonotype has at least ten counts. CDR3 sequence (DNA): TGTGCCAGCAGTGAATTTGGGTATGGCTACACCTTC. This translates into CASSEFGYGYTF. V usage is TRBV25-1 and J usage is TRBJ1-2; D remains unclear. The CDR3 totals 12 residues. Between the trimmed V and J ends, which lost 1 base and 5 bases, there was a span of 5 bases. The germline V gene has CDR1 MGHDK and CDR2 SYGVNS.

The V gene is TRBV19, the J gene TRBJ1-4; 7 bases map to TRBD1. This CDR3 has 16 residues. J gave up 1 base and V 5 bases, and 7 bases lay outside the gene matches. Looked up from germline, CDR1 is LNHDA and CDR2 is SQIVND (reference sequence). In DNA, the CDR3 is TGTGCCAGTAGTCCGAGGAGGACAGGAACTAATGAAAAACTGTTTTTT. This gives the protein CASSPRRTGTNEKLFF.

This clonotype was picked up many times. CDR3 in amino acids: CSARDGVVAFF. The CDR3 nucleotides read TGCAGTGCTAGAGATGGGGTCGTAGCTTTCTTT. The chain recombines TRBV20-1 with TRBJ1-1, with D hard to call. The CDR3 spans 11 residues. Germline assignment: CDR1 DFQATT and CDR2 SNEGSKA (reference sequence). Trimming shortened V by 0 bases and J by 10 bases, and 9 bases separated the two germline ends.

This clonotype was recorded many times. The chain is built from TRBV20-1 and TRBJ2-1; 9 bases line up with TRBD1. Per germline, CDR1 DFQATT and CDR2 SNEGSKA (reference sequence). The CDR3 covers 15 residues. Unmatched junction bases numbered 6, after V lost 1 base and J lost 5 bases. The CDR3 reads CSARVQGARNNEQFF. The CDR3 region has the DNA TGCAGTGCTAGAGTACAGGGGGCAAGAAACAATGAGCAGTTCTTC.

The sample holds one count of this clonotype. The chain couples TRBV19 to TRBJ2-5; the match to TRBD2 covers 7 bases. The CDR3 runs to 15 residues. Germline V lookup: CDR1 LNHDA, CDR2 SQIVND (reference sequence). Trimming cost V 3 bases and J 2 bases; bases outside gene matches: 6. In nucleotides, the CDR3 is TGTGCCAGTAGTATTGGTAGCGGGCAACAAGAGACCCAGTACTTC. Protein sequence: CASSIGSGQQETQYF.

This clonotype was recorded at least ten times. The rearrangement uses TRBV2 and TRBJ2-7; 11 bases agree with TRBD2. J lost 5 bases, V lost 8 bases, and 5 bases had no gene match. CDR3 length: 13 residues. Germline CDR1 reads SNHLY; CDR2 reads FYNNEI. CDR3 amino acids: CASEPSGRNEQYF. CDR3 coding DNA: TGTGCCAGCGAGCCTAGCGGGAGGAACGAGCAGTACTTC.

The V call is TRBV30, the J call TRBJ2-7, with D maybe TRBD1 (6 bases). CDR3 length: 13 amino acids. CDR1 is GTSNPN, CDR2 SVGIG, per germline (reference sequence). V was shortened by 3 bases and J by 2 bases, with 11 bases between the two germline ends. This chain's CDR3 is CAWRLTGTYEQYF. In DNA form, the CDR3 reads TGTGCCTGGAGATTGACAGGTACCTACGAGCAGTACTTC. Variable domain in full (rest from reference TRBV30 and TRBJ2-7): SQTIHQWPATLVQPVGSPLSLECTVEGTSNPNLYWYRQAAGRGLQLLFYSVGIGQISSEVPQNLSASRPQDRQFILSSKKLLLSDSGFYLCAWRLTGTYEQYFGPGTRLTVT.